These 5 T cell receptor beta chains originate from one sample sequenced in a study of PD-L1 blockade in urothelial cancer. Time point denoted: peripheral blood 6 weeks after treatment start. The data were produced by immunoSEQ multiplex PCR, yet TCRdb's version contains in-frame clones alone and is incomplete. The sample contains about 76,000 clones, around 93% of which appear only once. The sequencing here drew on PBMCs, taken around atezolizumab (anti-PD-L1) treatment. Receptors were obtained from a woman of 80 years or more with urothelial cancer.

This clone appeared a single time. This chain connects TRBV5-1 to TRBJ2-7; D gene ambiguous. CDR1 and CDR2 (germline): SGHRS, YFSETQ. V lost 0 bases, J lost 5 bases, and 12 bases lay in between. The CDR3 has 14 residues. CDR3 in amino acids: CASSLATASHEQYF. The DNA for the CDR3 is TGCGCCAGCAGCTTGGCCACAGCATCCCACGAGCAGTACTTC.

The gene calls are TRBV27 and TRBJ2-1; a weak D match, TRBD2 (7 bases). Germline CDR1 and CDR2: MNHEY and SMNVEV (reference sequence). The CDR3 spans 15 residues. V was cut by 6 bases and J by 1 base, with 13 bases left in between. In nucleotides, the CDR3 is TGTGCCAGCAGGGTTGGGGGGGCTTCCTACAATGAGCAGTTCTTC. Protein: CASRVGGASYNEQFF.

CDR3: CASSSRDRGGYTF. In nucleotides, the CDR3 is TGTGCCAGCAGTTCCCGGGACAGGGGGGGCTACACCTTC. This chain connects TRBV28 to TRBJ1-2, with 11 nucleotides matching TRBD1. Trimming cost V 4 bases and J 8 bases; bases outside gene matches: 3. The length of the CDR3 is 13 residues. Per the germline V gene, CDR1 is MDHEN and CDR2 is SYDVKM.

The J gene is TRBJ2-1, the V gene TRBV18; 9 nucleotides line up with TRBD1. Germline lookup yields CDR1 KGHSH and CDR2 LQKENI. J lost 6 bases, V lost 3 bases, and 6 bases had no gene match. The length of the CDR3 is 15 residues. The CDR3 reads CASSPTQGAFNEQFF. CDR3 nucleotides: TGTGCCAGCTCACCGACACAGGGGGCTTTCAATGAGCAGTTCTTC.

The CDR3 protein is CASSATGAVNYGYTF. The CDR3 DNA reads TGTGCCAGCAGTGCCACAGGGGCGGTTAACTATGGCTACACCTTC. The chain links TRBV6-6 to TRBJ1-2, with 7 bases fitting TRBD1. This CDR3 spans 15 amino acids. V trimming: 5 bases; J trimming: 1 base; junction bases outside the gene matches: 7. Per the germline V gene, CDR1 is MNHNY and CDR2 is SVGAGI (reference sequence).